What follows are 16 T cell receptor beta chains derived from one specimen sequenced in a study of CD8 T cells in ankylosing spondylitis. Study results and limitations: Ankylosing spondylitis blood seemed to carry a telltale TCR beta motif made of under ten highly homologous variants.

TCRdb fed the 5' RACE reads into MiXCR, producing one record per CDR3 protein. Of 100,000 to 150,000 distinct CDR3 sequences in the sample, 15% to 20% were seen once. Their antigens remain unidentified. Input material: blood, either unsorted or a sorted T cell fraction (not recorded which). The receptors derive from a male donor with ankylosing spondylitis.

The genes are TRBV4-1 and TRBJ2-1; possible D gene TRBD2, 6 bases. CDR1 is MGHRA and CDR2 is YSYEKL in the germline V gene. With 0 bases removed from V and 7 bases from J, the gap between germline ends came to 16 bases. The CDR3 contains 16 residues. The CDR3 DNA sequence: TGCGCCAGCAGCCAAGAAGGGAGCGGGCCATGGAATGAGCAGTTCTTC. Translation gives CASSQEGSGPWNEQFF.

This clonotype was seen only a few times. In nucleotides, the CDR3 is TGTGCCAGCAGCGTACGGGACGGACCGTACACCGGGGAGCTGTTTTTT. This translates into CASSVRDGPYTGELFF. This chain joins TRBV5-6 and TRBJ2-2; perhaps D is TRBD1 or TRBD2 (5 bases each). This CDR3 region has 16 residues. Trimming removed 4 bases at V and 3 bases at J, with 16 bases between. Germline V gene data show CDR1 as SGHDT and CDR2 as YYEEEE.

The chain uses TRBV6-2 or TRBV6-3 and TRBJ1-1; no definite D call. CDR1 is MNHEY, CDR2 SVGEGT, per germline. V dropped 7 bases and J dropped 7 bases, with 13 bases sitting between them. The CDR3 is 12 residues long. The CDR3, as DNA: TGTGCCAGCACCGACGGGGAGATTGAAGCTTTCTTT. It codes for CASTDGEIEAFF.

The CDR3: CASSYSIGDRYNEQFF. CDR3 DNA: TGTGCCAGCAGTTACTCGATAGGGGATCGGTACAATGAGCAGTTCTTC. V and J are TRBV6-2 or TRBV6-3 and TRBJ2-1; TRBD1 is a possible D gene (5 bases). Germline lookup yields CDR1 MNHEY and CDR2 SVGEGT. The CDR3 sequence is 16 residues long. Trimming took 0 bases from V and 4 from J, leaving 13 bases between them.

CDR3 DNA sequence: TGTGCCAGTAGTATGACCCAAACCCTTGCAGATACGCAGTATTTT. This encodes CASSMTQTLADTQYF. V gene TRBV19 combines with J gene TRBJ2-3; D remains unclear. Trimming pared 3 bases from V and 4 bases from J, leaving 14 bases between. From germline, CDR1 is LNHDA and CDR2 SQIVND (reference sequence). The CDR3 is 15 residues long.

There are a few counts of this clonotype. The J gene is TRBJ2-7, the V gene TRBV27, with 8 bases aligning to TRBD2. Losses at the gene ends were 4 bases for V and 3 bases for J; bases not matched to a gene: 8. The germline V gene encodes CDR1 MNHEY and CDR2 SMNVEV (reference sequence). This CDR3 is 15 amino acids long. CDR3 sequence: CASSSPSGSFYEQYF. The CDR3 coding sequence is TGTGCCAGCAGTTCCCCCAGCGGGAGCTTCTACGAGCAGTACTTC.

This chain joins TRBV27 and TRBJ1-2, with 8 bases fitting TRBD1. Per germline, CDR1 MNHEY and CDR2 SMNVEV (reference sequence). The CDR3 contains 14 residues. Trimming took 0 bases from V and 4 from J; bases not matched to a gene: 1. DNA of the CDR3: TGTGCCAGCAGTTTATCAACAGGGGGCTATGGCTACACCTTC. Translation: CASSLSTGGYGYTF.

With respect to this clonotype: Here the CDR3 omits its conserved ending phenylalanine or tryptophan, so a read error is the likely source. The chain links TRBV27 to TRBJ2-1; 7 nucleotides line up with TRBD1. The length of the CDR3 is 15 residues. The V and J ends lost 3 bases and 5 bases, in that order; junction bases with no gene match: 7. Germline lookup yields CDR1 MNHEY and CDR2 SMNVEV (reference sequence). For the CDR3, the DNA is TGTGCCAGCAGTTTTTGGACAGGTCTCGACAATGAGCAGTTCTCC. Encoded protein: CASSFWTGLDNEQFS.

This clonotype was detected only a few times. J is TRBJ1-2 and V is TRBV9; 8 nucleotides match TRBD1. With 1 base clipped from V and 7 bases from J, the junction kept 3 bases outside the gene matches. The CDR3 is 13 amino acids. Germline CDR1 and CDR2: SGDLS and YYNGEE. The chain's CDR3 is CASSVSGGFGYTF. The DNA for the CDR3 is TGTGCCAGCAGCGTATCAGGGGGCTTTGGCTACACCTTC.

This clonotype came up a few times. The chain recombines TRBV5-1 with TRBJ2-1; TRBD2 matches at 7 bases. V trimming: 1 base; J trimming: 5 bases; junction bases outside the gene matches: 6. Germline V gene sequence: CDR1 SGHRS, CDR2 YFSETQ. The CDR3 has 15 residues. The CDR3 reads CASSLWTSGHNEQFF. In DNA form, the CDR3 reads TGCGCCAGCAGCTTGTGGACTAGTGGCCACAATGAGCAGTTCTTC.

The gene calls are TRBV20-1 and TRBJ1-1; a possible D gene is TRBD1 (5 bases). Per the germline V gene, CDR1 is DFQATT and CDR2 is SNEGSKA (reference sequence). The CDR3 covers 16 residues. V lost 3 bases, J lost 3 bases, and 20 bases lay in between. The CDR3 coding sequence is TGCAGTGCTAGTCCTCATAGGCGGGGGGGTCACACTGAAGCTTTCTTT. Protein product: CSASPHRRGGHTEAFF.

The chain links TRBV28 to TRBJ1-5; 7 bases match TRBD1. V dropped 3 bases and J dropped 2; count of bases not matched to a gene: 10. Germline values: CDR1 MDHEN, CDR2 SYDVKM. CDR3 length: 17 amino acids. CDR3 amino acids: CASSFTGEEAGNQPQHF. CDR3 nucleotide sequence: TGTGCCAGCAGTTTCACAGGGGAGGAAGCCGGCAATCAGCCCCAGCATTTT.

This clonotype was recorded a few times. The CDR3 DNA follows: TGTGCCAGCAGTCCAACGCCGGACGGAGAGGACGAGCAGTACTTC. As protein: CASSPTPDGEDEQYF. J is TRBJ2-7 and V is TRBV27; D is unclear. Germline lookup yields CDR1 MNHEY and CDR2 SMNVEV (reference sequence). V dropped 5 bases and J dropped 5 bases, with 19 bases sitting between them. The CDR3 totals 15 residues.

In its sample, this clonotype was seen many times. DNA of the CDR3: TGTGCCAGCAAGCCCGGCCCGGAAAGCACAGATACGCAGTATTTT. Translation: CASKPGPESTDTQYF. The V and J genes are TRBV9 and TRBJ2-3; D not resolved. Trimming took 6 bases from V and 0 from J, leaving 14 bases between them. Germline V CDR1 and CDR2: SGDLS, YYNGEE. This CDR3 comprises 15 residues.

DNA for the CDR3: TGTGCCAGCAGCTTAGTGGCCGGACTCCGATACACAGATACGCAGTATTTT. Encoded protein: CASSLVAGLRYTDTQYF. The V and J genes are TRBV7-8 and TRBJ2-3, with D maybe TRBD2 (5 bases). Germline V gene lookup returns CDR1 SGHVS and CDR2 FQNEAQ. V lost 1 base and J lost 2, with 16 bases in between. CDR3 size: 17 residues. Full variable domain (rest looked up from reference TRBV7-8 and TRBJ2-3): GAGVSQSPRYKVAKRGQDVALRCDPISGHVSLFWYQQALGQGPEFLTYFQNEAQLDKSGLPSDRFFAERPEGSVSTLKIQRTQQEDSAVYLCASSLVAGLRYTDTQYFGPGTRLTVL.

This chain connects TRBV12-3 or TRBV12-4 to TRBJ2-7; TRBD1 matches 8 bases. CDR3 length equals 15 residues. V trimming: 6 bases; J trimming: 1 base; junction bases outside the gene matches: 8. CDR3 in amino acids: CASSLPGGASYEQYF. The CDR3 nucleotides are TGTGCCAGCAGCCTTCCAGGGGGCGCTTCCTACGAGCAGTACTTC.